This paragraph covers one T cell receptor (beta chain) sequence. A few counts support this clonotype. Its antigen is still unknown. Nothing much larger sits one base from this clone, and base qualities are not available. The method was 5' RACE. TCRdb shows the sequencer as Illumina HiSeq 2000. Template switching introduced a universal primer binding site; the final cDNA contained a unique molecular identifier, enabling accurate counting of TCR cDNA molecules. First-strand cDNA for TCR alpha and beta chains was synthesized from specific primers in the conserved constant-segment region. To control for contamination, each cDNA library was double barcoded with a SMART-Mk sample barcode plus Illumina barcodes. Two successive PCR steps introduced TruSeq adapter sequences along with Illumina sample barcodes. The TCR alpha and beta cDNA libraries were sequenced on the Illumina HiSeq platform using custom primers. Per the original workflow: MiGEC was used to process raw reads and extract unique molecular identifiers, and MiXCR was used to find CDR3 positions. Recombination models were inferred per individual with the repgenHMM and IGoR tools using an EM algorithm. Shared clonotype analysis was performed with the tcR package in R, normalizing sharing by the product of cloneset sizes. To study raw recombination without the effects of thymic and clonal selection, out-of-frame nonproductive sequences were analyzed. TCRdb cleaned the public reads at Q25 with fastp, built clones with MiXCR and kept in-frame beta chains. Merged by CDR3 protein, the rows form single entries marked with the most common genes and DNA. TCRdb, not the authors, supplied the V and J calls. The sample profile shows 1.5 million to 2 million distinct CDR3 sequences; more than 30% of them were found once. The top ten constitute about 0.3% of the sample.

The data were obtained in a study of identical twins (dated by TCRdb to the mid-2010s). Concerning the study at large: TCR alpha and beta repertoires from monozygotic twins, unrelated adults of various ages and cord blood were deep-sequenced to test whether fetal clonotypes persist. To rule out contamination, the twin experiments were replicated at different times with different library preparation protocols.

Reading from cysteine to phenylalanine, the CDR3 counts 16 amino acids. The only DNA kept is the CDR3, 48 bases in frame from the first base. Between the V and J ends, shortened by 5 bases and 0 bases respectively, the junction contains 17 bases. Looking up the germline V gene yields CDR1 MDHEN and CDR2 SYDVKM. Broad study findings and their caveats: Invariant T cells such as MAIT and iNKT could partly confound zero-insertion analyses, although diverse VJ usage argued against such confounding for most clonotypes. Out-of-frame TCR alpha sequences shared between twins showed an excess of low generation-probability sequences compared with coincidental sharing between unrelated individuals. Abundant cord blood beta clonotypes carried fewer insertions; young adult naive repertoires showed a weaker similar trend, while memory repertoires showed none. In monozygotic twins, recombination models systematically underestimated out-of-frame TCR alpha sharing, but the models matched the sharing seen between unrelated individuals. Conclusions relied on cross-sectional statistical analysis, since the same donors could not be followed over many years. A weaker excess of twin sharing was found in beta out-of-frame sequences because the signal-to-noise ratio was lowered by fewer shared sequences.

Every donor was a healthy Caucasian. Material for sequencing was cord blood. The TCR sequence derives from a newborn girl in good health. This chain is built from TRBV28 and TRBJ2-7; the D gene is perhaps TRBD2, on 6 matching bases. The base sequence is TGTGCCAGCAGTGGAAGACTAGTTCCGGACTCCTACGAGCAGTACTTC. The resulting protein is CASSGRLVPDSYEQYF.